The text below deals with one T cell receptor (beta chain). V lost 0 bases and J lost 0, with 10 bases in between. The CDR3 contains 16 residues. Germline values: CDR1 SGHNT, CDR2 YYREEE (reference sequence). The data were obtained in a study of blood T cell repertoires in COVID-19. Study at large: There were acute and convalescent COVID-19 samples, and they came from the United States, Italy and Spain. PBMCs, B-cell-depleted T cells, or T cells provided the cDNA or gDNA that made up the material.

Original processing methods: Estimates of nucleated cell counts were drawn from the amplification of reference gene primers. The method was immunoSEQ multiplex PCR; TCRdb's version includes in-frame clones alone and lacks a portion of them. The V and J calls and clone size were taken over from that table, and D and trimming were inferred from the DNA. In the table there are some 83,000 clones, around 84% of which are singletons. This clonotype was obtained from a man aged 45 to 65 with acute or convalescent COVID-19. The specimen was peripheral blood. The chain links TRBV5-4 to TRBJ1-3; D call uncertain. CDR3 protein: CASSLDLAPSGNTIYF. In DNA, the CDR3 is TGTGCCAGCAGCTTGGACCTAGCCCCCTCTGGAAACACCATATATTTT. The full variable domain, with the rest looked up from reference TRBV5-4 and TRBJ1-3, is ETGVTQSPTHLIKTRGQQVTLRCSSQSGHNTVSWYQQALGQGPQFIFQYYREEENGRGNFPPRFSGLQFPNYSSELNVNALELDDSALYLCASSLDLAPSGNTIYFGEGSWLTVV.